The clone carrying this T cell receptor beta chain was seen many times. Per germline, CDR1 MNHNS and CDR2 SASEGT. Trimming removed 4 bases at V and 7 bases at J, with 14 bases between. The CDR3 runs 14 residues. The sample comes from a study of T-cell reconstitution after alpha-beta-depleted transplantation in children. Unique molecular identifiers were incorporated when the TCRbeta library was constructed. Each CDR3 protein gets one entry after TCRdb re-called the PCR reads with MiXCR. The sample shows about 100,000 distinct CDR3 sequences, about 6.4% of them seen only once. The TCR sequence derives from a male patient aged 2-10 years who had a stem cell transplant for acute lymphoblastic leukemia, so the T cells may come from the graft donor. This chain uses TRBV6-1 with TRBJ1-5, with D perhaps TRBD1 (6 bases). Sequences were derived from PBMCs, mostly from graft donor cells, sampled 360 days after TCRalphabeta/CD19-depleted stem cell transplant. The CDR3 coding sequence is TGTGCCAGCAGTGGGCGGAAGGGGGACCAGCCCCAGCATTTT. This translates into CASSGRKGDQPQHF.